This T cell receptor (beta chain) was recovered during a study of shared clonotypes between healthy human individuals. Sequencing used immunoSEQ multiplex PCR; TCRdb keeps in-frame clones, though not all of them. In the table there are just over 2,000,000 clones, 95% of which are singletons. Points on this clone: A much larger clone differs from this one at a single base, so this may be a read error.

This receptor was taken from a man between 18 and 35 years old in good health. Sequencing input: naive CD4+ T cells sorted from blood. The subset was: CD45RA+ positively selected.

CDR3 nucleotides: TGTGCCAGCAGCGCACATCGGGTCTGGGGCAACTACGAGCAGTACTTC. Amino acid sequence: CASSAHRVWGNYEQYF. The rearrangement joins TRBV21-1 to TRBJ2-7; the DNA was not compared with TRBD1, the D call given in the table. TRBV21-1 is marked as a pseudogene. The CDR3 consists of 16 residues.